This section outlines one T cell receptor (beta chain) sequence together with its context. The data were obtained in a study of blood T cell repertoires in COVID-19. Profiling relied on immunoSEQ multiplex PCR, and the TCRdb table lists in-frame clones only, not all of them. The sample holds 200,000 to 250,000 clones; roughly 82% are singletons and the top ten take about 12%. The sequence was obtained from a middle-aged woman with acute or convalescent COVID-19. The sequenced material came from peripheral blood.

The CDR3 bases are TGTGCCAGCAGCCGGACTAGCGGGAGCAGCGAGCAGTACTTC. As protein: CASSRTSGSSEQYF. The chain joins TRBV7-8 to TRBJ2-7; 13 bases align to TRBD2. The CDR3 is 14 amino acids. The J segment lost 6 bases and the V segment lost 5 bases, leaving 4 bases of the junction unmatched. The V gene's germline CDR1 is SGHVS and CDR2 FQNEAQ.